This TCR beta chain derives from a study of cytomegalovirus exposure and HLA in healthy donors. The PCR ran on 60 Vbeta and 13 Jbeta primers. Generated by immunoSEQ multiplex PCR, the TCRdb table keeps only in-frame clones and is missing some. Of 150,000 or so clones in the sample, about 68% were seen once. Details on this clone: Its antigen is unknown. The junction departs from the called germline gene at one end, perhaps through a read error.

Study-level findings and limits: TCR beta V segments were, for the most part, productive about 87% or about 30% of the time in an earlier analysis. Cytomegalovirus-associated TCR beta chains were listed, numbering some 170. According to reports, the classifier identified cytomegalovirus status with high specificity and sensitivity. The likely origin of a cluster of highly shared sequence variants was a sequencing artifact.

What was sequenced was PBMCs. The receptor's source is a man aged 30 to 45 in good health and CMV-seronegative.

CDR3 DNA sequence: TGTGCCAGCAGTTACTCGATCAGGGGGGACCAGCCCCAGAATTTT. Translated: CASSYSIRGDQPQNF. The chain joins TRBV6-5 to TRBJ1-5; TRBD1 matches 7 bases. CDR3 length: 15 residues. In germline, CDR1 is MNHEY, CDR2 SVGAGI.